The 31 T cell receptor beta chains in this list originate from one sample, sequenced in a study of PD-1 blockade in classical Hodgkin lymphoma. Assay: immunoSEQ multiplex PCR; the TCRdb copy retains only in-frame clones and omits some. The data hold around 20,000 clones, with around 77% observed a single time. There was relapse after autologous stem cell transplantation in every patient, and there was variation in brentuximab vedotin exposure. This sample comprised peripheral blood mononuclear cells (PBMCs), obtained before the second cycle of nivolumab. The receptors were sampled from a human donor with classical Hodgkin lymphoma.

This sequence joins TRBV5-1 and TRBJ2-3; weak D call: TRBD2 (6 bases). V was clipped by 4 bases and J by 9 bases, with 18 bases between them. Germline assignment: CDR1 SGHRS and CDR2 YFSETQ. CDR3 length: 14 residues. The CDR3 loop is CASSPAGTAGTQYF. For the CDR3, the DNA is TGCGCCAGCAGCCCCGCCGGGACTGCAGGCACGCAGTATTTT.

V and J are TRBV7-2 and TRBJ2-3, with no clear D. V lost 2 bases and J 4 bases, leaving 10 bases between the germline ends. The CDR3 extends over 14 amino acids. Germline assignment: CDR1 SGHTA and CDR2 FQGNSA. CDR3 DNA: TGTGCCAGCAGCTTATCGTTTTCTTCAGATACGCAGTATTTT. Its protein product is CASSLSFSSDTQYF. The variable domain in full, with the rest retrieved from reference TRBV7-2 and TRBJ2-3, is GAGVSQSPSNKVTEKGKDVELRCDPISGHTALYWYRQSLGQGLEFLIYFQGNSAPDKSGLPSDRFSAERTGGSVSTLTIQRTQQEDSAVYLCASSLSFSSDTQYFGPGTRLTVL.

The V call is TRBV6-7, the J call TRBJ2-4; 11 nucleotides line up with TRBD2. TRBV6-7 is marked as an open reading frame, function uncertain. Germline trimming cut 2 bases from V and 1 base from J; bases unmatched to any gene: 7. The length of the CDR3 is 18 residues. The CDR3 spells CASSYRVSGRGAKNIQYF. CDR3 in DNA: TGTGCCAGCAGTTACAGGGTTAGCGGGAGGGGGGCCAAAAACATTCAGTACTTC.

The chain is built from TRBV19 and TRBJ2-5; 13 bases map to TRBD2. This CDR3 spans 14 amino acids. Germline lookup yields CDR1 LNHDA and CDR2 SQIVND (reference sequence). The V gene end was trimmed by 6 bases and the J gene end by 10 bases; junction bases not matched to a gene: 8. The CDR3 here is CASSPGTSGTDQYF. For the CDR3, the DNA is TGTGCCAGTAGCCCCGGGACTAGCGGGACCGACCAGTACTTC. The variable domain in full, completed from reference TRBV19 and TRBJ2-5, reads DGGITQSPKYLFRKEGQNVTLSCEQNLNHDAMYWYRQDPGQGLRLIYYSQIVNDFQKGDIAEGYSVSREKKESFPLTVTSAQKNPTAFYLCASSPGTSGTDQYFGPGTRLLVL.

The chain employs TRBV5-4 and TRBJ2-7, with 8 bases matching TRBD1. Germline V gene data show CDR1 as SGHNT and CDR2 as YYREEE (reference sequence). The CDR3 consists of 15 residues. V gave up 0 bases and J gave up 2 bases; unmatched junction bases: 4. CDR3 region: CASSLAGTGAYEQYV. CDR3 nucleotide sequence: TGTGCCAGCAGCTTGGCGGGGACAGGAGCCTACGAGCAGTACGTC.

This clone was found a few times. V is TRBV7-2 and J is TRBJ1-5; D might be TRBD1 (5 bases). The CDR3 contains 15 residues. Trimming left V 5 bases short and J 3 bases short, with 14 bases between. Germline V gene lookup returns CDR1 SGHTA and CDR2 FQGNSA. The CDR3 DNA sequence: TGTGCCAGCAGCCCCCGGGGGGGGACCAATCAGCCCCAGCATTTT. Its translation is CASSPRGGTNQPQHF. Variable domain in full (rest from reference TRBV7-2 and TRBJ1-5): GAGVSQSPSNKVTEKGKDVELRCDPISGHTALYWYRQSLGQGLEFLIYFQGNSAPDKSGLPSDRFSAERTGGSVSTLTIQRTQQEDSAVYLCASSPRGGTNQPQHFGDGTRLSIL.

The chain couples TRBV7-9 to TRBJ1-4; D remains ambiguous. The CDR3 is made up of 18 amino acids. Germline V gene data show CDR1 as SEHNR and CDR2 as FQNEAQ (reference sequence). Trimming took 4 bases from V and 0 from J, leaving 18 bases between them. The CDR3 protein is CASSSFSRTSATNEKLFF. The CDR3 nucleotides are TGTGCCAGCAGCTCCTTTTCCCGGACCTCAGCAACTAATGAAAAACTGTTTTTT.

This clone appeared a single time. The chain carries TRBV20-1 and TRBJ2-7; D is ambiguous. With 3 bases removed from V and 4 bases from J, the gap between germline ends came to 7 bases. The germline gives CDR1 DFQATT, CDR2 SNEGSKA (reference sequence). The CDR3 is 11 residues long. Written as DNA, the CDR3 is TGCAGTGCTAGGGACGTGTACGAGCAGTACTTC. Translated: CSARDVYEQYF.

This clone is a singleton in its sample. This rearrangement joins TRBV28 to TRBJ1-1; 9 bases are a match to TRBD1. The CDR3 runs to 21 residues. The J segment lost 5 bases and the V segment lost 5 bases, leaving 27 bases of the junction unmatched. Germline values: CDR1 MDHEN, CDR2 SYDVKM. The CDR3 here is CASSELGTGIGFSSRRTEAFF. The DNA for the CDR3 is TGTGCCAGCAGTGAATTGGGGACAGGGATAGGTTTTTCTTCCCGAAGGACTGAAGCTTTCTTT.

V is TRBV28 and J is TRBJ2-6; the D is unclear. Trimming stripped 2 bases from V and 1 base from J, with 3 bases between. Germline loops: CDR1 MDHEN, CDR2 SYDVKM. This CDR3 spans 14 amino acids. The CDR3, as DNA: TGTGCCAGCAGTTTAAGATCTGGGGCCAACGTCCTGACTTTC. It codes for CASSLRSGANVLTF.

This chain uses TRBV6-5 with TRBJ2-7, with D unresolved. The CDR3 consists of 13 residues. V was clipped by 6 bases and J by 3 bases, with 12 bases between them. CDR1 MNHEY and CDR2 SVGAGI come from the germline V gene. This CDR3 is CASSLRQGYEQYF. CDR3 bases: TGTGCCAGCAGCTTGAGGCAAGGCTACGAGCAGTACTTC.

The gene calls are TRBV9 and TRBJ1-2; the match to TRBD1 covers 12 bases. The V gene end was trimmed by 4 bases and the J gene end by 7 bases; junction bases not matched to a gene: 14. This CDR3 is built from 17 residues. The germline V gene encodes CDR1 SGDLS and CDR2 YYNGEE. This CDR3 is CASSPGGQGAISGGYTF. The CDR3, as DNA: TGTGCCAGCAGCCCAGGGGGACAGGGGGCAATATCAGGTGGCTACACCTTC.

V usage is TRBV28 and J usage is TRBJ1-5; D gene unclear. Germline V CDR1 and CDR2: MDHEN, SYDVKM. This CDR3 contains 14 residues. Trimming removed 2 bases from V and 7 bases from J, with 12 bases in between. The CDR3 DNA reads TGTGCCAGCAGTTTAATTTTATCGGCCCAGCCCCAGCATTTT. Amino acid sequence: CASSLILSAQPQHF.

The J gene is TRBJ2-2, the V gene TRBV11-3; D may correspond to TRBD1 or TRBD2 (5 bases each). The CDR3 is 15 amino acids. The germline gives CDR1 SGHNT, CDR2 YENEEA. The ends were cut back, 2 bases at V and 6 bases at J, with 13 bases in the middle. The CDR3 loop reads CASSLRMGTAGELFF. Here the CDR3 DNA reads TGTGCCAGCAGCTTAAGAATGGGGACGGCCGGGGAGCTGTTTTTT. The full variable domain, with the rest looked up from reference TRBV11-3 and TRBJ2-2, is EAGVVQSPRYKIIEKKQPVAFWCNPISGHNTLYWYLQNLGQGPELLIRYENEEAVDDSQLPKDRFSAERLKGVDSTLKIQPAELGDSAVYLCASSLRMGTAGELFFGEGSRLTVL.

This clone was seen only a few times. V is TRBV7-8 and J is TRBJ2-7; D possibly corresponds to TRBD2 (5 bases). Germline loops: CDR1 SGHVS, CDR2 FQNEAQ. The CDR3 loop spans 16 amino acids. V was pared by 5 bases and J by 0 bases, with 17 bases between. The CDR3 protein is CASSEGETISSYEQYV. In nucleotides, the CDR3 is TGTGCCAGCAGCGAGGGAGAAACCATAAGCTCCTACGAGCAGTACGTC.

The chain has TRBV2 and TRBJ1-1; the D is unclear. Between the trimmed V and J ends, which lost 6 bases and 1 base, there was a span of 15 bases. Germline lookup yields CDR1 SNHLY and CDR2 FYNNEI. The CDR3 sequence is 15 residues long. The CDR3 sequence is CASRDRTQSNTEAFF. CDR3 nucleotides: TGTGCCAGCAGAGATCGGACGCAGTCGAACACTGAAGCTTTCTTT.

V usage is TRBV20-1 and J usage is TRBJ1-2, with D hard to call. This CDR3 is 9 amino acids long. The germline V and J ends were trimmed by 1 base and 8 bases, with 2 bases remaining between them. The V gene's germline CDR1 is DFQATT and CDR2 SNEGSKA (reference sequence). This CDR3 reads CSARGGYTF. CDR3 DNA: TGCAGTGCTAGAGGCGGCTACACCTTC.

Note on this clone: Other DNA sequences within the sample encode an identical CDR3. The CDR3 DNA sequence: TGTGCCAGCGGGACAGGCTATGGCTACACCTTC. This gives the protein CASGTGYGYTF. The chain employs TRBV19 and TRBJ1-2, with 8 nucleotides matching TRBD1. The CDR3 loop spans 11 amino acids. V trimming: 9 bases; J trimming: 4 bases; junction bases outside the gene matches: 1. Germline V gives CDR1 LNHDA, CDR2 SQIVND (reference sequence).

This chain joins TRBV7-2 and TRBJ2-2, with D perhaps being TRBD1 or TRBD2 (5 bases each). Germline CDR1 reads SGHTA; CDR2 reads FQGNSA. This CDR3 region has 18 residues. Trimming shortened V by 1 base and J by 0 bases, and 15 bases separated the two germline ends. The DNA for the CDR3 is TGTGCCAGCAGCTTAGGTTGGGGGAGCGGAACGAACACCGGGGAGCTGTTTTTT. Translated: CASSLGWGSGTNTGELFF.

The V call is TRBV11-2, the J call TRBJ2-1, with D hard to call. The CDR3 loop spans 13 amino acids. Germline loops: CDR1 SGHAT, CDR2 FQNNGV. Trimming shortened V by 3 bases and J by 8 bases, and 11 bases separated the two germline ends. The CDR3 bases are TGTGCCAGCAGCTTGACGGCCGTACATGAGCAGTTCTTC. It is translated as CASSLTAVHEQFF.

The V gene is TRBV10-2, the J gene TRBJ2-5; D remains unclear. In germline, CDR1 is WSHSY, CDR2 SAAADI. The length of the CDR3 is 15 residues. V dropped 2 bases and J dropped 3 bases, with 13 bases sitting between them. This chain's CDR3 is CASSEPGSRKETQYF. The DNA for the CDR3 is TGCGCCAGCAGTGAGCCAGGAAGCAGAAAAGAGACCCAGTACTTC.

The DNA of the CDR3 is TGTGCCACCAGGACAGAGGGTTCCTATAATTCACCCCTCCACTTT. It specifies CATRTEGSYNSPLHF. The gene calls are TRBV6-5 and TRBJ1-6; maybe TRBD1 (6 bases). With 10 bases removed from V and 1 base from J, the gap between germline ends came to 14 bases. The CDR3 is 15 residues long. The V gene's germline CDR1 is MNHEY and CDR2 SVGAGI.

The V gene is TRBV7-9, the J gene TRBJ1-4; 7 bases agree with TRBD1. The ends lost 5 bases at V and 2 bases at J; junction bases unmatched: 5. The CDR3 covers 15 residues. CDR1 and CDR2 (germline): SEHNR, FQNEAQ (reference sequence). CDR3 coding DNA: TGTGCCAGCAGCCCCGGACAGGCCACTAATGAAAAACTGTTTTTT. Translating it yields CASSPGQATNEKLFF.

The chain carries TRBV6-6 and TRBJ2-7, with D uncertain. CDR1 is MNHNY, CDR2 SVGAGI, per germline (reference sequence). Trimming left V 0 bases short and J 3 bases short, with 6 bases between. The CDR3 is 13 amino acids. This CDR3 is CASSYSTVYEQYF. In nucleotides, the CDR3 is TGTGCCAGCAGTTACTCTACAGTCTACGAGCAGTACTTC.

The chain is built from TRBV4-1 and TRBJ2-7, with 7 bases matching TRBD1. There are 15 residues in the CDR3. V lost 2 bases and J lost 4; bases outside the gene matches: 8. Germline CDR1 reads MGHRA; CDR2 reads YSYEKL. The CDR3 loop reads CASSQIQGPLYEQYF. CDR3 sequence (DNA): TGCGCCAGCAGCCAAATACAGGGGCCACTTTACGAGCAGTACTTC.

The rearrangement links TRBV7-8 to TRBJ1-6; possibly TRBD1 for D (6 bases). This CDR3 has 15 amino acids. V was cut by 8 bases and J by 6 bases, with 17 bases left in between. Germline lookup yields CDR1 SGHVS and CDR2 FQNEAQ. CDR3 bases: TGTGCCAGCGCCAGTGGCGGGACAAGTAATTCACCCCTCCACTTT. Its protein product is CASASGGTSNSPLHF.

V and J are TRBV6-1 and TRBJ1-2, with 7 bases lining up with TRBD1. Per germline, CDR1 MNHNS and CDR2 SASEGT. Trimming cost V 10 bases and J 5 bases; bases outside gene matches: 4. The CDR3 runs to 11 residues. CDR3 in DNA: TGTGCCACGGGACAGCTATATGGCTACACCTTC. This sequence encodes CATGQLYGYTF.

CDR3 DNA: TGTGCCAGCAGCTCACTTAGCGGGAGTCTCCTCGTCGGCAAGCAGTACTTC. Amino acids: CASSSLSGSLLVGKQYF. The V call is TRBV5-4, the J call TRBJ2-7; 9 positions agree with TRBD2. With V trimmed by 3 bases and J by 8 bases, 18 bases remained unmatched. Germline CDR1 SGHNT, CDR2 YYREEE (reference sequence). The CDR3 contains 17 residues.

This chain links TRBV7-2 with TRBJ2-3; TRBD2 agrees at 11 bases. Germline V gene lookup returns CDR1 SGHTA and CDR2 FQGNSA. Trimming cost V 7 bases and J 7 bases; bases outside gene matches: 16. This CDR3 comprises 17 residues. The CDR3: CASTAASSGTSGNTQYF. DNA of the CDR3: TGTGCCAGCACAGCAGCTTCGTCCGGGACTAGCGGTAATACGCAGTATTTT.

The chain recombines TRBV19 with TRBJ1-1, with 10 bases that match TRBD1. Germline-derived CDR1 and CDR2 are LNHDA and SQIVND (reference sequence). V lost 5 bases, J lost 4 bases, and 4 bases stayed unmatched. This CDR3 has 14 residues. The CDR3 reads CASSGGQGSTEAFF. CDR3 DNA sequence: TGTGCCAGTAGTGGGGGACAGGGGAGCACTGAAGCTTTCTTT.

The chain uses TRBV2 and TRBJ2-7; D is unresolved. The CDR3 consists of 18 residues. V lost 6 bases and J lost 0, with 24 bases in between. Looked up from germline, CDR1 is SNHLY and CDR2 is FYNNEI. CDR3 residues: CASSESNWVQSSSYEQYV. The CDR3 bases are TGTGCCAGCAGCGAAAGTAATTGGGTACAGTCAAGCTCCTACGAGCAGTACGTC.